The subject of this entry is one TCR beta chain. Per the germline V gene, CDR1 is WNHNN and CDR2 is SYGVQD (reference sequence). This CDR3 has 17 amino acids. Trimming stripped 8 bases from V and 0 bases from J, with 20 bases between. This sample was taken from a study of T cells in narcolepsy. Sequencing used immunoSEQ multiplex PCR; TCRdb keeps in-frame clones, though not all of them. The table has approximately 25,000 clones, 70% to 85% seen once; the top ten hold roughly 0.7%. The material sequenced was CD45RA- memory CD4+ T cells from PBMCs. The chain employs TRBV10-1 and TRBJ2-4; D not certain. The source of this sequence is a human donor with narcolepsy. The chain's CDR3 is CASFTAIGILAKNIQYF. CDR3 nucleotides: TGCGCCAGCTTTACCGCCATAGGGATTCTAGCCAAAAACATTCAGTACTTC.